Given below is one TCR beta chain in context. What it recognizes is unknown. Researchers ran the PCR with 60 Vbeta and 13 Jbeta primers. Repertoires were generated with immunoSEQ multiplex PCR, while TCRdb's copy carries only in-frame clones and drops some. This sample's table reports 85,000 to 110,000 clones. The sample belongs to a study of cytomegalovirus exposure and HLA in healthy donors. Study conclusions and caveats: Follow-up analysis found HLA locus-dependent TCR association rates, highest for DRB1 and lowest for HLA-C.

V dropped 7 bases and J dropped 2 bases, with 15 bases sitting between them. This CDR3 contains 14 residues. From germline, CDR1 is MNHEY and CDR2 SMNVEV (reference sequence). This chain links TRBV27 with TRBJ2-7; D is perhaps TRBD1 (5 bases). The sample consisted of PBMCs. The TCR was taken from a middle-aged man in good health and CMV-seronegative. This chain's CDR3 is CASKVSRGPYEQYF. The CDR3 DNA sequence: TGTGCCAGCAAGGTCTCTAGGGGCCCCTACGAGCAGTACTTC.